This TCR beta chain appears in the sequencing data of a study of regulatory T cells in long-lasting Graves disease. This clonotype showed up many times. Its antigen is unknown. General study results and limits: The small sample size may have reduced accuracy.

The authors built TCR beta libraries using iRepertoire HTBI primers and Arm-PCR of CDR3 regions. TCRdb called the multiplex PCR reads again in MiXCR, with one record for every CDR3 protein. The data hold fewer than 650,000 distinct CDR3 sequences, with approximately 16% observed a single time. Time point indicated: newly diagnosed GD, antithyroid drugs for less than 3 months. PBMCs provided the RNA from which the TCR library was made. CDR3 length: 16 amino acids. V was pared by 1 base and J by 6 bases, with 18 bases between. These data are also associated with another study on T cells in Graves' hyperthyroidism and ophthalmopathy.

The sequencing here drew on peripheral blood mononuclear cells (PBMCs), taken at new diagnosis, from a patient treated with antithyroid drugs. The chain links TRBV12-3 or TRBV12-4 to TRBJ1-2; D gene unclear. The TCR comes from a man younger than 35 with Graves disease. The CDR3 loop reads CASSLEGPAPAHGYTF. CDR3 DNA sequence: TGTGCCAGCAGTTTAGAAGGACCGGCCCCGGCGCATGGCTACACCTTC.